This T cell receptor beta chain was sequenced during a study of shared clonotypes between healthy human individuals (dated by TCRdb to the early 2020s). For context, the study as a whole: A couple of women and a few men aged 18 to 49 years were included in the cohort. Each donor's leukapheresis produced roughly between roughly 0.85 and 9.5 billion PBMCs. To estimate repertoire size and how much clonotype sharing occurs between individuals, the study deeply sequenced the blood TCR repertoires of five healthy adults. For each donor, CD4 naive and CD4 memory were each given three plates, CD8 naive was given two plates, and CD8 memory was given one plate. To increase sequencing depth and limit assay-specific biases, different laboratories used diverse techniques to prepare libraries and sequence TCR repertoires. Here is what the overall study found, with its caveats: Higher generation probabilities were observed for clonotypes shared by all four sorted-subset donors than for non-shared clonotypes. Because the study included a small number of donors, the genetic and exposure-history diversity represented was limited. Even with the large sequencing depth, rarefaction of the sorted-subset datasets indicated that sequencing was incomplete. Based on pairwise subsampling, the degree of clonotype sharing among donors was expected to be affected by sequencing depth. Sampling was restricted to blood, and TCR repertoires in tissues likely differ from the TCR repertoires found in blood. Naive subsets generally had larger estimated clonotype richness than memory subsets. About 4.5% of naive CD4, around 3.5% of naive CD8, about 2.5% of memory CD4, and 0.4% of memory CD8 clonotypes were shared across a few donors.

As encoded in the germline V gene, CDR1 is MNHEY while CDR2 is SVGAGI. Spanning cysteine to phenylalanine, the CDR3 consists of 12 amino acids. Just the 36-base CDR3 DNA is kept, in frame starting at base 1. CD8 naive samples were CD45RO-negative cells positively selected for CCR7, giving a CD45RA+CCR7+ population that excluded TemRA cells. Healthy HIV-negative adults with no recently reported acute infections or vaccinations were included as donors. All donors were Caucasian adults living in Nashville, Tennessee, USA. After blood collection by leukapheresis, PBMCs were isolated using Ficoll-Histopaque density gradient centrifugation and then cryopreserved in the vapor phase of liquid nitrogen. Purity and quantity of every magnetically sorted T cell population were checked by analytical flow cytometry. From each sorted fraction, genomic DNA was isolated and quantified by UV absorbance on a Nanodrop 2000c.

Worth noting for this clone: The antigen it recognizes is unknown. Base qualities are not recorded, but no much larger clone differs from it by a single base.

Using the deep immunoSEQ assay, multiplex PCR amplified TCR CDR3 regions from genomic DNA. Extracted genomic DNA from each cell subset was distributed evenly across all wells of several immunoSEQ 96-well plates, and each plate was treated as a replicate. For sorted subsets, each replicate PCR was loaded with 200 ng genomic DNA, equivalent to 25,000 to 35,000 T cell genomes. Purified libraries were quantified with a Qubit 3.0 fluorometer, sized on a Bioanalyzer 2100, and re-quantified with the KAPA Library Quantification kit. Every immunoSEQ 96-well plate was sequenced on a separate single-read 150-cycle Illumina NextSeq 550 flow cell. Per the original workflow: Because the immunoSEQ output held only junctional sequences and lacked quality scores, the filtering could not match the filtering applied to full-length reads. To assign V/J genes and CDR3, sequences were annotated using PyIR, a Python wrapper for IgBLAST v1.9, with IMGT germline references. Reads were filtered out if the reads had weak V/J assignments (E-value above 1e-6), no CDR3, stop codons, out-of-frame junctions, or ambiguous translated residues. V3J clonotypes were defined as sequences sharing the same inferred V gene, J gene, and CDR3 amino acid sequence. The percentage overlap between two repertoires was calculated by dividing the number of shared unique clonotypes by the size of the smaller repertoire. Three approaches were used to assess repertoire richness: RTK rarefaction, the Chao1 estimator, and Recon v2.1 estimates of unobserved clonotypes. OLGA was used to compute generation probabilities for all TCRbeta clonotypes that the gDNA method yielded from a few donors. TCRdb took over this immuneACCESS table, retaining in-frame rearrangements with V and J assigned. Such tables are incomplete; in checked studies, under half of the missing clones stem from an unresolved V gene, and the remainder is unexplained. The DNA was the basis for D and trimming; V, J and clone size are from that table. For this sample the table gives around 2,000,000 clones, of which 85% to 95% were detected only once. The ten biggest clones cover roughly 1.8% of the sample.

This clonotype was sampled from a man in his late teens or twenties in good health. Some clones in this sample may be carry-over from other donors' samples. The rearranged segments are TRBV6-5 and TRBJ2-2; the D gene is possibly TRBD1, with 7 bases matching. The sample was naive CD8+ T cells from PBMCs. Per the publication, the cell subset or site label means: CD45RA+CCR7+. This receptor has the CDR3 CAGGTDTGELFF. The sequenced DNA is TGTGCTGGGGGGACAGACACCGGGGAGCTGTTTTTT.